The 22 T cell receptor beta chains presented below share a single source sample, sequenced in a study of blood T cell repertoires in COVID-19. Clones were read by immunoSEQ multiplex PCR, and TCRdb kept only the in-frame ones, dropping some. The top ten clones hold about a sixth of a sample with roughly 30,000 clones, about 83% of them seen once. What was sequenced was peripheral blood. All receptors derive from a human donor in a cohort sampled during active COVID-19.

The rearrangement joins TRBV18 to TRBJ2-7, with 9 bases fitting TRBD1. Per the germline V gene, CDR1 is KGHSH and CDR2 is LQKENI. This CDR3 region has 14 residues. With 6 bases clipped from V and 4 bases from J, the junction kept 7 bases outside the gene matches. CDR3 amino acids: CASSLGQGEYEQYF. The CDR3 DNA is TGTGCCAGCTCTCTGGGACAGGGCGAGTACGAGCAGTACTTC. Combining the CDR3 with reference TRBV18 and TRBJ2-7 gives the whole variable domain NAGVMQNPRHLVRRRGQEARLRCSPMKGHSHVYWYRQLPEEGLKFMVYLQKENIIDESGMPKERFSAEFPKEGPSILRIQQVVRGDSAAYFCASSLGQGEYEQYFGPGTRLTVT.

The chain recombines TRBV20-1 with TRBJ1-5, with unresolved D. The CDR3 has 11 amino acids. Per germline, CDR1 DFQATT and CDR2 SNEGSKA (reference sequence). Trimming removed 3 bases from V and 7 bases from J, with 7 bases in between. The CDR3 coding sequence is TGCAGTGCTAGTTTGGGCCAGCCCCAGCATTTT. It specifies CSASLGQPQHF.

V usage is TRBV29-1 and J usage is TRBJ2-1; D is ambiguous. V lost 3 bases and J 0 bases, leaving 9 bases between the germline ends. The CDR3 length is 14 residues. Germline-derived CDR1 and CDR2 are SQVTM and ANQGSEA. The CDR3 DNA sequence: TGCAGCGTTGATCCGCGGAGCTCCTACAATGAGCAGTTCTTC. Its protein is CSVDPRSSYNEQFF.

The chain is built from TRBV2 and TRBJ2-7; TRBD1 aligns across 7 bases. The CDR3 length is 15 residues. V lost 5 bases and J lost 9; bases outside the gene matches: 16. CDR1 SNHLY and CDR2 FYNNEI come from the germline V gene. For the CDR3, the DNA is TGTGCCAGCAGTCAGACCGGGACAGATTCTGTGGGGCAGTACTTC. Amino acids: CASSQTGTDSVGQYF.

V and J are TRBV14 and TRBJ2-3; 11 nucleotides agree with TRBD2. The CDR3 loop spans 16 amino acids. Trimming cost V 5 bases and J 5 bases; bases outside gene matches: 9. Germline V lookup: CDR1 SGHDN, CDR2 FVKESK. CDR3 in DNA: TGTGCCAGCAGCATTCGACTAGCGGGGCAGGGAGATACGCAGTATTTT. It encodes CASSIRLAGQGDTQYF. Drawing the rest from reference TRBV14 and TRBJ2-3, the complete variable domain is EAGVTQFPSHSVIEKGQTVTLRCDPISGHDNLYWYRRVMGKEIKFLLHFVKESKQDESGMPNNRFLAERTGGTYSTLKVQPAELEDSGVYFCASSIRLAGQGDTQYFGPGTRLTVL.

The CDR3 DNA is TGCGCCAGCAGCTCCGCAGCGGGGGGTTTCACAGATACGCAGTATTTT. As protein: CASSSAAGGFTDTQYF. The chain combines TRBV5-1 with TRBJ2-3; 9 nucleotides align to TRBD2. The J segment lost 2 bases and the V segment lost 3 bases, leaving 7 bases of the junction unmatched. This CDR3 has 16 residues. CDR1 and CDR2 from the germline V gene are SGHRS and YFSETQ.

CDR3 region: CASSPEMAVGQYF. In DNA, the CDR3 is TGCGCCAGCAGCCCTGAGATGGCGGTAGGGCAGTACTTC. V gene TRBV5-1 combines with J gene TRBJ2-7, with D hard to call. With 4 bases removed from V and 9 bases from J, the gap between germline ends came to 17 bases. The CDR3 is made up of 13 amino acids. Germline V gene data show CDR1 as SGHRS and CDR2 as YFSETQ.

The chain recombines TRBV13 with TRBJ1-5; possibly TRBD1 for D (5 bases). Germline V gene sequence: CDR1 PRHDT, CDR2 FYEKMQ (reference sequence). The V end lost 3 bases, the J end lost 7 bases, and 16 bases lay between the germline ends. This CDR3 is built from 15 residues. The CDR3: CASSFGGTMAQPQHF. In nucleotides, the CDR3 is TGTGCCAGCAGCTTCGGGGGGACGATGGCCCAGCCCCAGCATTTT.

As to this clone: An end of the junction differs from the germline gene, which may be a read error. This rearrangement joins TRBV5-4 to TRBJ2-3; 14 bases fit TRBD2. The CDR3 has 17 residues. Germline-derived CDR1 and CDR2 are SGHNT and YYREEE (reference sequence). The CDR3: CASSRLAGGAGTHTQYF. CDR3 DNA: TGTGCCAGCAGCAGACTAGCGGGAGGGGCTGGCACACATACGCAGTATTTT.

The chain uses TRBV29-1 and TRBJ2-7; 9 bases are shared with TRBD1. The CDR3 totals 13 residues. In germline, CDR1 is SQVTM, CDR2 ANQGSEA. Trimming cost V 3 bases and J 5 bases; bases outside gene matches: 5. CDR3 sequence: CSVEGQGVNEQYF. CDR3 nucleotide sequence: TGCAGCGTTGAGGGACAGGGAGTGAACGAGCAGTACTTC.

The V gene is TRBV4-2, the J gene TRBJ1-1, with a possible D match to TRBD1 (6 bases). In germline, CDR1 is LGHNA, CDR2 YNFKEQ. The CDR3 totals 15 residues. Between the trimmed V and J ends, which lost 0 bases and 7 bases, there was a span of 15 bases. The CDR3 DNA is TGTGCCAGCAGCCAAGAATCTAGGGGGATAGGTGAAGCTTTCTTT. Translation gives CASSQESRGIGEAFF.

The V gene is TRBV11-2, the J gene TRBJ1-2, with unresolved D. The V and J ends lost 2 bases and 6 bases respectively, with 13 bases between them. This CDR3 has 14 amino acids. Germline lookup yields CDR1 SGHAT and CDR2 FQNNGV. The chain's CDR3 is CASSLSLSRDGYTF. CDR3 sequence (DNA): TGTGCCAGCAGCTTATCGTTATCCCGGGATGGCTACACCTTC.

This sequence joins TRBV2 and TRBJ1-2; 7 bases agree with TRBD1. V was clipped by 6 bases and J by 4 bases; unmatched bases: 17. Germline assignment: CDR1 SNHLY and CDR2 FYNNEI. The CDR3 sequence is 17 residues long. The CDR3 sequence is CASRQGVGFSDSYGYTF. CDR3 DNA: TGTGCCAGCAGGCAGGGGGTTGGTTTTTCAGACAGCTATGGCTACACCTTC.

V and J are TRBV27 and TRBJ1-3; 10 bases match TRBD1. After removal of 6 bases from V and 4 bases from J, the junction contained 6 bases not matched to a gene. Looked up from germline, CDR1 is MNHEY and CDR2 is SMNVEV (reference sequence). The CDR3 covers 15 residues. Here the CDR3 DNA reads TGTGCCAGCAGACCGGACAGGGGGTCCGGAAACACCATATATTTT. Translation gives CASRPDRGSGNTIYF.

V and J are TRBV6-4 and TRBJ2-3; 7 nucleotides match TRBD1. Germline V lookup: CDR1 MRHNA, CDR2 SNTAGT. Trimming removed 3 bases from V and 8 bases from J; junction bases left unmatched: 11. This CDR3 contains 15 residues. CDR3 nucleotide sequence: TGTGCCAGCAGTGAGACGGGACAGCCCTCCGGTACGCAGTATTTT. Amino acid sequence: CASSETGQPSGTQYF.

The chain links TRBV6-2 or TRBV6-3 to TRBJ2-2, with no clear D. Trimming shortened V by 2 bases and J by 5 bases, and 9 bases separated the two germline ends. The CDR3 is 14 amino acids. Germline CDR1 is MNHEY and CDR2 is SVGEGT. The CDR3 here is CASSYLSFTGELFF. CDR3 coding DNA: TGTGCCAGCAGTTACCTGAGCTTTACCGGGGAGCTGTTTTTT.

V is TRBV28 and J is TRBJ2-5, with TRBD2 matching over 10 bases. The V gene's germline CDR1 is MDHEN and CDR2 SYDVKM. The trim removed 3 bases at V and 1 base at J, leaving 5 bases unmatched. The CDR3 runs to 16 residues. CDR3 sequence: CASSLSSGRAQETQYF. CDR3 bases: TGTGCCAGCAGTTTGTCGAGCGGGAGGGCCCAAGAGACCCAGTACTTC.

This rearrangement joins TRBV19 to TRBJ1-5, with TRBD1 matching over 8 bases. In germline, CDR1 is LNHDA, CDR2 SQIVND (reference sequence). This CDR3 has 14 amino acids. The trim removed 4 bases at V and 2 bases at J, leaving 1 base unmatched. The CDR3 sequence is CASSTTGGNQPQHF. The CDR3 coding sequence is TGTGCCAGTAGTACGACAGGGGGCAATCAGCCCCAGCATTTT.

The J gene is TRBJ1-2, the V gene TRBV4-1, with a weak D call TRBD1 (5 bases). This CDR3 contains 14 residues. The V gene lost 4 bases and the J gene lost 3 bases, with 12 bases spanning the gap. Germline V gene sequence: CDR1 MGHRA, CDR2 YSYEKL. CDR3: CASSLSEGDYGYTF. CDR3 bases: TGCGCCAGCAGCCTATCAGAAGGGGACTATGGCTACACCTTC.

The rearrangement joins TRBV7-2 to TRBJ1-1, with TRBD1 as a possible D gene (6 bases). V lost 5 bases and J 1 base, leaving 8 bases between the germline ends. CDR3 length: 13 amino acids. From germline, CDR1 is SGHTA and CDR2 FQGNSA. The CDR3 loop is CASSGRGNTEAFF. CDR3 DNA sequence: TGTGCCAGCAGCGGCAGGGGGAACACTGAAGCTTTCTTT.

This chain connects TRBV18 to TRBJ2-7, with TRBD2 matching 11 bases. With 4 bases clipped from V and 1 base from J, the junction kept 6 bases outside the gene matches. Germline CDR1 reads KGHSH; CDR2 reads LQKENI. The CDR3 extends over 16 amino acids. The CDR3 is CASSRPGLAASYEQYF. The CDR3 DNA is TGTGCCAGCTCACGTCCGGGACTAGCGGCTTCCTACGAGCAGTACTTC.

The chain links TRBV4-3 to TRBJ2-1, with 11 bases identical to TRBD2. V shed 0 bases, J shed 0 bases, and the junction held 13 bases outside the gene matches. The V gene's germline CDR1 is LGHNA and CDR2 YSLEER. The CDR3 consists of 21 residues. CDR3: CASSQDFGSGRAGSSYNEQFF. As DNA, the CDR3 is TGCGCCAGCAGCCAAGATTTTGGTAGCGGGAGGGCCGGGAGCTCCTACAATGAGCAGTTCTTC.